This T cell receptor beta chain was obtained from a study of Tregs in tolerant kidney transplant recipients (dated by TCRdb to the late 2010s). Turning to the overall study: Before combined kidney and bone marrow transplantation, this study identified donor-specific regulatory T cells using TCRbeta sequencing and then followed those same cells after transplant. TCRbeta repertoire sequencing was used in a few healthy controls to compare several ways of expanding Tregs specific for an allogeneic donor. Overall study results and their limits: Expanding Tregs with activated donor B cells appeared to identify the most biologically relevant and donor-specific TCRbeta repertoire. Biological reproducibility was not examined directly, but technical replication error appeared to be minimal. The study was limited by small patient numbers, and the findings need validation in larger populations and under other immunosuppression protocols.

Sequences SGHAT (CDR1) and FQNNGV (CDR2) are obtained from the germline V gene. Including the terminal cysteine and phenylalanine, the CDR3 comprises 17 residues. Just CDR3 DNA is preserved here, 51 bases in frame from base 1. Trimming costs V 1 base and J 7 bases, and their ends lie 22 bases apart. For TCRbeta CDR3 sequencing, genomic DNA was extracted from sorted cells using the QIAGEN DNeasy Blood and Tissue Kit. Through immunoSEQ, high-throughput TCRbeta CDR3 sequencing was done commercially, including PCR amplification with internal controls and bias correction. The study's processing was this. Unique productive TCRbeta sequences were defined by CDR3 nucleotide sequence when primers matched and otherwise by CDR3 amino acid sequence together with Vbeta and Jbeta genes. To correct sorting error, sequences shared between sorted populations at a frequency ratio of 2:1 or less were removed; the rest were assigned to the higher population. A sequence was defined as donor-reactive if the sequence was expanded at least 5-fold in CFSE-low cells compared with unstimulated cells and had a frequency of at least 0.01% in CFSE-low cells. Jensen-Shannon divergence, calculated on the top 100 TCRbeta sequences ranked by frequency, was used to quantify repertoire divergence. For samples with multiple sequencing runs, sorting error was corrected separately for each run before the runs were pooled. Drawn from immuneACCESS, this table holds only the in-frame rearrangements with V and J called that TCRdb kept. Clones are partly lost; checked studies trace under half to an unresolved V gene and leave the rest unexplained. The V and J calls and clone size were taken over from that table, and D and trimming were inferred from the DNA. A total of some 110,000 clones appear in this sample, roughly 92% of them only once. Roughly 0.61% of the sample comes from the top ten.

A single count supports this clone. Its binding antigen is unknown. No much larger clonotype is one base removed from it; base qualities were not supplied. Unstimulated Tregs (CD4+CD25+CD127-), CD4+ non-Tregs (CD4+CD25-), CD4 and CD8 cells were FACS-sorted from thawed PBMCs. Healthy control blood came either as purchased buffy coats or from healthy volunteers. Healthy control blood was separated into PBMCs by Ficoll density gradient and cryopreserved, and patient PBMCs were collected both before and after transplant. The specimen sequenced was CD4+ T cells from blood. This TCR derives from a human donor in good health. The V gene is TRBV11-2 and the J gene is TRBJ1-1; TRBD1 could be the D gene, as 6 bases match. The CDR3 corresponds to CASSLVHPTGGGDEAFF. At the DNA level, the sequence is TGTGCCAGCAGCTTAGTGCACCCGACAGGCGGCGGGGATGAAGCTTTCTTT.